The rows below give T cell receptor beta chains drawn from one sample of a study of cytomegalovirus exposure and HLA in healthy donors. The assay was immunoSEQ multiplex PCR, and TCRdb's table has in-frame clones only and misses some. The sample lists some 49,000 clones; about 91% were seen once. Material for sequencing was PBMCs. The receptors stem from a man aged 18 to 30 in good health and CMV-seronegative. CDR3s include the opening cysteine and the closing phenylalanine or tryptophan. Each record gives: CDR3 protein, CDR3 DNA, clone size, D gene, J gene, V gene. D genes are given only for firm matches. Clone size, where shown, is once, few, many, or a class for clones that have expanded.

CDR3aa: CASSPGLAAPQYF
CDR3nt: TGTGCCAGCAGCCCTGGACTAGCGGCTCCCCAGTACTTC
abundance: few
d_gene: TRBD2
j_gene: TRBJ2-7
v_gene: TRBV7-6

CDR3aa: CASSLLINEQYF
CDR3nt: TGTGCCAGCAGCTTGTTAATTAACGAGCAGTACTTC
abundance: .
d_gene: .
j_gene: TRBJ2-7
v_gene: TRBV5-5

CDR3aa: CASSPLGVGETQYF
CDR3nt: TGTGCCAGCAGTCCTCTAGGGGTGGGGGAGACCCAGTACTTC
abundance: .
d_gene: .
j_gene: TRBJ2-5
v_gene: TRBV6-5

CDR3aa: CASSLEGRMGYEQYF
CDR3nt: TGTGCCAGCAGTTTGGAGGGGCGCATGGGTTACGAGCAGTACTTC
abundance: .
d_gene: .
j_gene: TRBJ2-7
v_gene: TRBV27

CDR3aa: CASSISRTVYSPLHF
CDR3nt: TGTGCCAGCAGCATCTCCCGGACAGTGTATTCACCCCTCCACTTT
abundance: .
d_gene: .
j_gene: TRBJ1-6
v_gene: TRBV7-9

CDR3aa: CASTRGSYNEQFF
CDR3nt: TGTGCCAGCACCCGGGGTTCCTACAATGAGCAGTTCTTC
abundance: .
d_gene: .
j_gene: TRBJ2-1
v_gene: TRBV6-5

CDR3aa: CATSRDRASGNTIYF
CDR3nt: TGTGCCACCAGCAGAGACAGGGCCTCTGGAAACACCATATATTTT
abundance: .
d_gene: .
j_gene: TRBJ1-3
v_gene: TRBV15

CDR3aa: CASSLIRGVDAYNEQFF
CDR3nt: TGTGCCAGCAGTTTAATCCGGGGGGTAGACGCCTACAATGAGCAGTTCTTC
abundance: .
d_gene: TRBD2
j_gene: TRBJ2-1
v_gene: TRBV27

CDR3aa: CAIRPDGVSSGYTF
CDR3nt: TGTGCCATTAGGCCAGACGGGGTTAGTAGCGGCTACACCTTC
abundance: .
d_gene: .
j_gene: TRBJ1-2
v_gene: TRBV10-3

CDR3aa: CASSRVLVEQYF
CDR3nt: TGTGCCAGCAGCCGGGTTCTGGTCGAGCAGTACTTC
abundance: .
d_gene: .
j_gene: TRBJ2-7
v_gene: TRBV7-2

CDR3aa: CASSLGVRRDRGLPRTDTQYF
CDR3nt: TGCGCCAGCAGCTTGGGGGTTCGAAGGGACAGGGGACTACCCCGAACAGATACGCAGTATTTT
abundance: .
d_gene: TRBD1
j_gene: TRBJ2-3
v_gene: TRBV5-1

CDR3aa: CASSILSGNTIYF
CDR3nt: TGTGCCAGTAGTATTCTCTCTGGAAACACCATATATTTT
abundance: .
d_gene: .
j_gene: TRBJ1-3
v_gene: TRBV19

CDR3aa: CASSPRDSLSSGYEQYF
CDR3nt: TGTGCCAGCAGCCCCCGGGACAGCCTCTCCTCGGGGTACGAGCAGTACTTC
abundance: .
d_gene: TRBD1
j_gene: TRBJ2-7
v_gene: TRBV7-3

CDR3aa: CAWRATGSNEQFF
CDR3nt: TGTGCCTGGAGAGCCACAGGGAGTAATGAGCAGTTCTTC
abundance: few
d_gene: .
j_gene: TRBJ2-1
v_gene: TRBV30

CDR3aa: CASSLDPGGAVGYTF
CDR3nt: TGTGCCAGCAGCTTAGACCCGGGGGGGGCGGTTGGCTACACCTTC
abundance: .
d_gene: .
j_gene: TRBJ1-2
v_gene: TRBV7-8

CDR3aa: CASSVDIWAIEQFF
CDR3nt: TGTGCCAGCAGCGTAGATATCTGGGCTATTGAGCAGTTCTTC
abundance: .
d_gene: .
j_gene: TRBJ2-1
v_gene: TRBV9

CDR3aa: CAGTGVGEQYF
CDR3nt: TGTGCCGGAACCGGGGTGGGCGAGCAGTACTTC
abundance: .
d_gene: .
j_gene: TRBJ2-7
v_gene: TRBV7-2

CDR3aa: CASSSVAGDSYNEQFF
CDR3nt: TGTGCCAGCAGTTCAGTAGCGGGAGATTCCTACAATGAGCAGTTCTTC
abundance: .
d_gene: TRBD2
j_gene: TRBJ2-1
v_gene: TRBV6-5

CDR3aa: CASSDSKSDKGLAGGRSYNEQFF
CDR3nt: TGTGCCAGCAGTGACTCCAAAAGTGACAAGGGACTAGCGGGAGGCCGCTCCTACAATGAGCAGTTCTTC
abundance: few
d_gene: TRBD2
j_gene: TRBJ2-1
v_gene: TRBV6-4

CDR3aa: CASRSGGIVNEQFF
CDR3nt: TGTGCCAGCAGATCAGGGGGAATCGTTAATGAGCAGTTCTTC
abundance: .
d_gene: TRBD1
j_gene: TRBJ2-1
v_gene: TRBV6-1

CDR3aa: CASSPLGGADEQFF
CDR3nt: TGTGCCAGCAGCCCCCTGGGGGGGGCGGATGAGCAGTTCTTC
abundance: .
d_gene: .
j_gene: TRBJ2-1
v_gene: TRBV9

CDR3aa: CASSPWASGANVLTF
CDR3nt: TGTGCCAGCAGTCCCTGGGCCTCTGGGGCCAACGTCCTGACTTTC
abundance: .
d_gene: .
j_gene: TRBJ2-6
v_gene: TRBV28

CDR3aa: CASRTQGPSYTF
CDR3nt: TGTGCCAGCAGAACCCAGGGCCCGAGCTACACCTTC
abundance: .
d_gene: .
j_gene: TRBJ1-2
v_gene: TRBV6-5

CDR3aa: CASSQGQTSSYEQYF
CDR3nt: TGCGCCAGCAGCCAAGGACAGACGAGCTCCTACGAGCAGTACTTC
abundance: .
d_gene: .
j_gene: TRBJ2-7
v_gene: TRBV4-1

CDR3aa: CASSPSRINNEQFF
CDR3nt: TGTGCCAGCAGTCCCTCCAGGATCAACAATGAGCAGTTCTTC
abundance: few
d_gene: .
j_gene: TRBJ2-1
v_gene: TRBV2

CDR3aa: CAWAGKPGISQPQHF
CDR3nt: TGTGCCTGGGCCGGAAAACCAGGGATTTCTCAGCCCCAGCATTTT
abundance: .
d_gene: .
j_gene: TRBJ1-5
v_gene: TRBV30

CDR3aa: CAWGPATLSGRRHYNEQFF
CDR3nt: TGTGCCTGGGGTCCCGCCACTCTGAGCGGGAGGCGCCACTACAATGAGCAGTTCTTC
abundance: .
d_gene: TRBD2
j_gene: TRBJ2-1
v_gene: TRBV30

CDR3aa: CASRELHSNQPQHF
CDR3nt: TGTGCCAGCAGGGAGCTTCATAGCAATCAGCCCCAGCATTTT
abundance: .
d_gene: .
j_gene: TRBJ1-5
v_gene: TRBV2

CDR3aa: CASSFSPPYEQYF
CDR3nt: TGTGCCAGCAGCTTTAGCCCTCCCTACGAGCAGTACTTC
abundance: few
d_gene: .
j_gene: TRBJ2-7
v_gene: TRBV7-9

CDR3aa: CASSLGGTGSDEQYF
CDR3nt: TGCGCCAGCAGCTTGGGTGGGACAGGGTCTGACGAGCAGTACTTC
abundance: .
d_gene: TRBD1
j_gene: TRBJ2-7
v_gene: TRBV5-1

CDR3aa: CASSLSAGTVLYEQYF
CDR3nt: TGTGCCAGCAGTTTATCCGCCGGGACAGTCCTCTACGAGCAGTACTTC
abundance: .
d_gene: TRBD1
j_gene: TRBJ2-7
v_gene: TRBV27

CDR3aa: CASSEVFLTRATEAFF
CDR3nt: TGTGCCAGCAGTGAAGTCTTCTTGACGAGGGCCACTGAAGCTTTCTTT
abundance: .
d_gene: .
j_gene: TRBJ1-1
v_gene: TRBV2

CDR3aa: CASTYGGPEPTEAFF
CDR3nt: TGTGCCAGCACCTACGGGGGGCCCGAGCCTACTGAAGCTTTCTTT
abundance: .
d_gene: .
j_gene: TRBJ1-1
v_gene: TRBV2

CDR3aa: CASSLRAGINTDTQYF
CDR3nt: TGTGCCAGCAGTTTAAGAGCGGGGATTAACACAGATACGCAGTATTTT
abundance: .
d_gene: TRBD2
j_gene: TRBJ2-3
v_gene: TRBV27

CDR3aa: CASSLRSGSGEQYF
CDR3nt: TGCGCCAGCAGCTTGAGGTCAGGGTCCGGCGAGCAGTACTTC
abundance: once
d_gene: .
j_gene: TRBJ2-7
v_gene: TRBV5-1

CDR3aa: CASSSLSGGQGISYEQYF
CDR3nt: TGTGCCAGCAGCTCTCTATCCGGCGGACAGGGGATTTCCTACGAGCAGTACTTC
abundance: medium-sized
d_gene: TRBD1
j_gene: TRBJ2-7
v_gene: TRBV5-4

CDR3aa: CASSQDRDTEAFF
CDR3nt: TGTGCCAGCTCCCAAGACAGGGACACTGAAGCTTTCTTT
abundance: .
d_gene: TRBD1
j_gene: TRBJ1-1
v_gene: TRBV18

CDR3aa: CSAGPDTEAFF
CDR3nt: TGCAGTGCTGGCCCAGACACTGAAGCTTTCTTT
abundance: .
d_gene: .
j_gene: TRBJ1-1
v_gene: TRBV20-1

CDR3aa: CASSLTTSGRVNEQFF
CDR3nt: TGCGCCAGCAGCTTGACGACTAGCGGGAGAGTAAATGAGCAGTTCTTC
abundance: .
d_gene: TRBD2
j_gene: TRBJ2-1
v_gene: TRBV5-1

CDR3aa: CASSASGVINEQFF
CDR3nt: TGTGCCAGCAGTGCCTCGGGGGTGATCAATGAGCAGTTCTTC
abundance: .
d_gene: .
j_gene: TRBJ2-1
v_gene: TRBV11-2

CDR3aa: CASSPQAETQYF
CDR3nt: TGTGCCAGCAGCCCCCAAGCGGAGACCCAGTACTTC
abundance: .
d_gene: .
j_gene: TRBJ2-5
v_gene: TRBV6-5

CDR3aa: CASSQVNLGLGPNSNQPQHF
CDR3nt: TGCGCCAGCAGCCAAGTGAACTTGGGACTCGGGCCCAATAGCAATCAGCCCCAGCATTTT
abundance: once
d_gene: .
j_gene: TRBJ1-5
v_gene: TRBV4-1

CDR3aa: CASSVAGNEQYF
CDR3nt: TGTGCCAGCAGCGTGGCAGGGAACGAGCAGTACTTC
abundance: .
d_gene: .
j_gene: TRBJ2-7
v_gene: TRBV9

CDR3aa: CASSLLAGSKNIQYF
CDR3nt: TGCGCCAGCAGCTTATTGGCAGGGTCCAAAAACATTCAGTACTTC
abundance: .
d_gene: .
j_gene: TRBJ2-4
v_gene: TRBV5-1